This T cell receptor (beta chain) was sequenced for a study of Graves' ophthalmopathy and Graves' hyperthyroidism. At the level of the study: A follow-up of 18 months without ophthalmopathy meant that hyperthyroidism was stable.

General observations from the study: The blood repertoire also included most expanded thyroid clonotypes above 0.001 frequency.

Amplification from RNA transcripts yielded the TCR beta CDR3 regions. An opening RT-PCR round employed HTBI primers and preceded a second-round multiplex PCR. TCRdb re-called the multiplex PCR reads through MiXCR, storing one row per CDR3 protein. Among around 590,000 distinct CDR3 sequences, 39% were seen once, and the ten largest hold about 4.2%. Details on this clonotype: Its antigen is not known.

Diagnosis used clinical symptoms, serum thyroxine, TRAb, thyroid ultrasound and orbital computed tomography. Trimming took 6 bases from V and 4 from J; bases not matched to a gene: 3. The CDR3 extends over 13 amino acids. The V gene's germline CDR1 is MGHDK and CDR2 SYGVNS. The material sequenced was peripheral blood or thyroid tissue (not recorded which). This clonotype originated in an adult man with Graves' hyperthyroidism. V usage is TRBV25-1 and J usage is TRBJ1-2, with 9 nucleotides matching TRBD1. CDR3 DNA sequence: TGTGCCAGCAGAAAACAGGGGGCCTATGGCTACACCTTC. It yields the protein CASRKQGAYGYTF.